The 21 T cell receptor beta chains listed next were all sequenced from one sample in a study of identical twins. One entry per CDR3 protein results from TCRdb running MiXCR on the 5' RACE reads. Among around 650,000 distinct CDR3 sequences, about 7% were seen once, and the ten largest hold approximately 1.5%. This sample also appeared in a second study, on yellow fever vaccine responses in identical twins.

The sequencing sample was made of PBMCs. These receptors all stem from a woman between 18 and 29 years old in good health.

The chain employs TRBV10-3 and TRBJ2-1; no clear D. V was cut by 0 bases and J by 6 bases, with 9 bases left in between. CDR1 ENHRY and CDR2 SYGVKD come from the germline V gene. The CDR3 covers 14 residues. CDR3: CAISESARGNEQFF. DNA of the CDR3: TGTGCCATCAGTGAGTCAGCTCGCGGCAATGAGCAGTTCTTC.

This sequence joins TRBV3-1 and TRBJ1-1; 8 positions agree with TRBD1. Germline V gene sequence: CDR1 LGHDT, CDR2 YNNKEL (reference sequence). The CDR3 is 15 amino acids. Losses at the gene ends were 0 bases for V and 10 bases for J; bases not matched to a gene: 10. The CDR3 loop is CASSQERRGLPRAFF. As DNA, the CDR3 is TGTGCCAGCAGCCAAGAACGCAGGGGGCTGCCAAGAGCTTTCTTT.

The chain recombines TRBV2 with TRBJ1-2, with D perhaps TRBD1 (5 bases). The CDR3 is 15 residues long. V was pared by 2 bases and J by 4 bases, with 14 bases between. Germline lookup yields CDR1 SNHLY and CDR2 FYNNEI. CDR3 nucleotide sequence: TGTGCCAGCAGTGAATTTGGTCAGGGTAGCTATGGCTACACCTTC. Translated: CASSEFGQGSYGYTF.

This clonotype was detected only a few times. CDR3 region: CASSLLAGYEQYF. The CDR3 DNA reads TGTGCCAGCAGCTTATTGGCCGGCTACGAGCAGTACTTC. The genes are TRBV7-2 and TRBJ2-7; no clear D gene. Germline lookup yields CDR1 SGHTA and CDR2 FQGNSA. CDR3 size: 13 residues. V gave up 2 bases and J gave up 3 bases, with 8 bases separating them.

In its sample, this clonotype was seen a few times. The rearrangement links TRBV18 to TRBJ2-1; TRBD1 matches 10 bases. V trimming: 0 bases; J trimming: 9 bases; junction bases outside the gene matches: 8. Looked up from germline, CDR1 is KGHSH and CDR2 is LQKENI. The CDR3 totals 16 residues. The CDR3 DNA sequence: TGTGCCAGCTCACCACCCCGGGACAGGGGAGGCGCTGAGCAGTTCTTC. Protein product: CASSPPRDRGGAEQFF.

The chain is built from TRBV7-9 and TRBJ2-1; TRBD2 matches 13 bases. The V and J ends lost 1 base and 6 bases, in that order; junction bases with no gene match: 6. CDR1 and CDR2 from the germline V gene are SEHNR and FQNEAQ (reference sequence). There are 17 residues in the CDR3. CDR3 residues: CASSLVTSGRGLNEQFF. CDR3 nucleotide sequence: TGTGCCAGCAGCTTAGTAACTAGCGGGAGGGGACTCAATGAGCAGTTCTTC.

This clonotype was counted a few times. This chain joins TRBV12-3 or TRBV12-4 and TRBJ2-7; tentative D call: TRBD2 (5 bases). Trimming pared 5 bases from V and 0 bases from J, leaving 20 bases between. This CDR3 spans 17 amino acids. The chain's CDR3 is CASSRRAAGVHSYEQYF. CDR3 nucleotide sequence: TGTGCCAGCAGTCGCCGGGCCGCGGGCGTCCACTCCTACGAGCAGTACTTC.

V is TRBV12-3 or TRBV12-4 and J is TRBJ2-1; D ambiguous. Trimming took 6 bases from V and 0 from J, leaving 9 bases between them. The CDR3 totals 14 residues. The CDR3 sequence is CASSKVSSYNEQFF. DNA of the CDR3: TGTGCCAGCAGCAAAGTAAGCTCCTACAATGAGCAGTTCTTC.

This clonotype has more than one count but fewer than ten. The gene calls are TRBV6-8 and TRBJ2-7, with 7 nucleotides matching TRBD1. V dropped 4 bases and J dropped 4; count of bases not matched to a gene: 7. The CDR3 extends over 14 amino acids. Germline V lookup: CDR1 MNHGY, CDR2 SAAAGT. The CDR3 reads CASSSAGGVYEQYV. CDR3 DNA: TGTGCCAGCAGTTCGGCAGGGGGAGTTTACGAGCAGTACGTC.

The J gene is TRBJ2-7, the V gene TRBV5-1, with D possibly TRBD1 on 6 matching bases. Germline assignment: CDR1 SGHRS and CDR2 YFSETQ. The CDR3 contains 15 residues. The ends were cut back, 4 bases at V and 2 bases at J, with 16 bases in the middle. The CDR3 DNA reads TGCGCCAGCAGCCTAAACCGGGACAACACCTACGAGCAGTACGTC. Translating it yields CASSLNRDNTYEQYV.

The J gene is TRBJ2-1, the V gene TRBV7-6; D possibly matches TRBD1 or TRBD2 (5 bases each). Per the germline V gene, CDR1 is SGHVS and CDR2 is FNYEAQ. The CDR3 is made up of 15 amino acids. V shed 1 base and J shed 9 bases, with 16 bases lying between them. The CDR3 spells CASSLEGPLSGEQFF. Here the CDR3 DNA reads TGTGCCAGCAGCTTAGAGGGACCCCTGAGCGGTGAGCAGTTCTTC.

In this sample, this clonotype turned up a few times. The J gene is TRBJ1-1, the V gene TRBV10-3; D is uncertain. The CDR3 is made up of 13 amino acids. Trimming left V 7 bases short and J 1 base short, with 10 bases between. The germline V gene encodes CDR1 ENHRY and CDR2 SYGVKD. CDR3 residues: CAIKVGENTEAFF. The CDR3 bases are TGTGCCATCAAGGTTGGGGAGAACACTGAAGCTTTCTTT.

This clonotype was detected a few times. The chain employs TRBV28 and TRBJ2-7; D perhaps matches TRBD1 (7 bases). CDR3 length: 13 residues. Germline CDR1 MDHEN, CDR2 SYDVKM. V lost 4 bases and J 4 bases, leaving 11 bases between the germline ends. CDR3 DNA sequence: TGTGCCAGCAGTTGGAGGGGGCAGTACGAGCAGTACTTC. This encodes CASSWRGQYEQYF.

This clonotype was seen ten or more times. The genes are TRBV12-3 or TRBV12-4 and TRBJ2-3; D is uncertain. V gave up 6 bases and J gave up 4 bases, with 11 bases separating them. The CDR3 runs to 13 residues. Written as DNA, the CDR3 is TGTGCCAGCAGCCTGGGTAGGGCAGATACGCAGTATTTT. Amino acid sequence: CASSLGRADTQYF.

This clonotype came up many times. V gene TRBV9 combines with J gene TRBJ2-1; 9 nucleotides agree with TRBD1. Unmatched junction bases numbered 10, after V lost 4 bases and J lost 8 bases. This CDR3 has 15 amino acids. Germline V gives CDR1 SGDLS, CDR2 YYNGEE. Written as DNA, the CDR3 is TGTGCCAGCAGCCCCGGACAGGGGTTCTTCCATGAGCAGTTCTTC. It yields the protein CASSPGQGFFHEQFF.

This clonotype was detected a few times. The chain couples TRBV28 to TRBJ2-7, with TRBD1 matching over 7 bases. Germline loops: CDR1 MDHEN, CDR2 SYDVKM. J gave up 2 bases and V 6 bases, and 7 bases lay outside the gene matches. The CDR3 has 14 amino acids. The CDR3: CASRPGTAPYEQYF. The DNA for the CDR3 is TGTGCCAGCAGACCAGGGACAGCCCCCTACGAGCAGTACTTC.

This clonotype was observed a handful of times. CDR3 protein: CASSQVGDEQYF. CDR3 bases: TGTGCCAGCAGCCAAGTGGGGGACGAGCAGTACTTC. The chain links TRBV7-9 to TRBJ2-7; D possibly matches TRBD1 or TRBD2 (5 bases each). Trimming took 5 bases from V and 5 from J, leaving 10 bases between them. This CDR3 is 12 amino acids long. Germline-derived CDR1 and CDR2 are SEHNR and FQNEAQ (reference sequence). The full variable domain, rest sourced from reference TRBV7-9 and TRBJ2-7, is DTGVSQNPRHKITKRGQNVTFRCDPISEHNRLYWYRQTLGQGPEFLTYFQNEAQLEKSRLLSDRFSAERPKGSFSTLEIQRTEQGDSAMYLCASSQVGDEQYFGPGTRLTVT.

The chain recombines TRBV3-1 with TRBJ2-5; D may be TRBD1 (6 bases). Germline-derived CDR1 and CDR2 are LGHDT and YNNKEL (reference sequence). V lost 1 base to trimming and J lost 1 base, with 16 bases between them. The CDR3 covers 17 residues. The CDR3 nucleotides are TGTGCCAGCAGCCAAGCCGGGACACTTCAAACCCAAGAGACCCAGTACTTC. The encoded protein is CASSQAGTLQTQETQYF.

The chain employs TRBV12-3 or TRBV12-4 and TRBJ2-1; D ambiguous. Trimming removed 0 bases at V and 1 base at J, with 10 bases between. The CDR3 spans 16 residues. CDR3 nucleotide sequence: TGTGCCAGCAGTTTAGCTTATGCTTTTTCCTACAATGAGCAGTTCTTC. Its protein is CASSLAYAFSYNEQFF.

The chain carries TRBV11-3 and TRBJ2-1, with 10 bases fitting TRBD2. Germline V gives CDR1 SGHNT, CDR2 YENEEA. After removal of 6 bases from V and 1 base from J, the junction contained 6 bases not matched to a gene. The CDR3 has 16 amino acids. This CDR3 is CASSQMTSGSYNEQFF. Written as DNA, the CDR3 is TGTGCCAGCAGTCAGATGACTAGCGGGTCCTACAATGAGCAGTTCTTC.

The chain carries TRBV4-1 and TRBJ2-7, with D uncertain. The CDR3 spans 14 residues. Deletions cut 0 bases from V and 3 bases from J, with 9 bases between. CDR1 is MGHRA and CDR2 is YSYEKL in the germline V gene. The CDR3 DNA is TGCGCCAGCAGCCAAGATGTGGGATACTACGAGCAGTACGTC. It encodes CASSQDVGYYEQYV.